The present entry profiles one T cell receptor beta chain with its context. This clonotype has at least ten counts. Its antigen remains unidentified. No per-base quality is available; no much larger clone lies one base away. Amplification of TCR beta CDR3 regions was carried out from RNA transcripts. The TCR CDR3 was subjected to a first round of RT-PCR using the HTBI primer set and the Qiagen OneStep RT-PCR kit. Libraries were constructed in a second round of multiplex PCR, after which size selection and purification were performed. The libraries were sequenced on an Illumina HiSeq2000 using paired-end 100 bp reads. Per the source publication's procedure: SOAPnuke was used to process the raw data, removing reads that contained adapters or uncalled bases, had a mean Phred below 15, or lacked an exact match to the constant primer or identifier. COPE v1.2.5 was used to merge the high-quality paired reads, and each unique nucleotide sequence was defined as a clonotype. MiTCR v1.1 was used to align the clonotypes against IMGT TRBV, TRBD and TRBJ reference segments. The analysis included only V-J combinations with a frequency above 0.0001, which together covered over 98% of the repertoires. A TCS score was defined as the ratio of F50 (clonal expansion) to E x V (chaos), with BLOSUM62-based TCRdist applied between CDR3 peptides within each V-J. Welch's t-statistics and random forest reduced around 510 V-J features to 13, which were used in a naive Bayes classifier (R e1071). Through fastp at Q25 and MiXCR, TCRdb rebuilt clones from the public reads, retaining in-frame beta chains. Records with the same CDR3 protein are collapsed into one entry carrying the most frequent genes and DNA. The V and J calls follow TCRdb's processing rather than the paper's. Across this sample there are roughly 750,000 distinct CDR3 sequences, with about a sixth seen only once. Under 8.5% of the sample is held by the ten biggest clonotypes.

V and J lose 6 bases and 9 bases, and a span of 9 bases separates them. CDR1 DFQATT and CDR2 SNEGSKA are derived from the germline V gene (reference sequence). From cysteine to phenylalanine, the CDR3 is 10 amino acids long. The entry retains the CDR3 DNA only, 30 bases that are in frame from base 1. These data belong to a study of T cells in Graves' hyperthyroidism and ophthalmopathy (dated by TCRdb to the late 2010s). About the full investigation: Peripheral blood samples were taken at initial diagnosis, before any treatment was given. TCR V-J signatures able to tell the groups apart were searched for in a discovery cohort of 95 to 100 patients, of whom more than 40 had Graves' ophthalmopathy and about 60 had stable Graves' hyperthyroidism. Prospective prediction of ophthalmopathy was tested in an independent validation cohort consisting of roughly 20 hyperthyroidism patients and 17 patients who later progressed to ophthalmopathy. The roughly 91 discovery patients were randomly divided into training and test sets at a 7:3 ratio. The study also compared thyroid tissue and blood T-cell repertoires from about six Graves' hyperthyroidism patients. Once sampling was done, hyperthyroidism patients were given methimazole at a starting dose of 30 mg daily, whereas ophthalmopathy patients were given high-dose intravenous methylprednisolone. TCR Vbeta CDR3 sequencing of roughly 140 peripheral blood samples (43 ophthalmopathy, under 80 hyperthyroidism and approximately 17 progressor patients) is reported in the paper.

What the study reported, not specific to this receptor: Sample size was not statistically predetermined, and blinding of investigators to group allocation was not performed. In validation, progression to ophthalmopathy was predicted by the model with almost 71% sensitivity and 72.22% specificity, a median of around 5.9 months before onset. A 13 V-J signature model separated ophthalmopathy from stable hyperthyroidism, with around 91% sensitivity and approximately 81% specificity in cross-validation and 80%/75% in testing. Most expanded thyroid clonotypes (frequency above 0.001) were also detected in blood, suggesting blood repertoires may reflect thyroid immune responses.

Stable Graves' hyperthyroidism was defined as no progression to ophthalmopathy during 18 months of follow-up. The hyperthyroidism patients were between 18 and 65 years old and newly diagnosed, with a disease duration of less than 2 months. Exclusion was applied to patients with uncontrolled infections, other autoimmune diseases, pregnancy or lactation. Clinical symptoms, serum thyroxine and TRAb, thyroid ultrasound, and orbital computed tomography formed the basis for the diagnoses. PBMCs were separated from 8 to 10 ml of fresh peripheral blood using Ficoll-Paque density gradient centrifugation. Trizol reagent was used to extract total RNA, and RNA quality was then checked on an Agilent 2100 Bioanalyzer.

Material: blood. This receptor was obtained from a man younger than 35 with Graves' hyperthyroidism. The sequence is built from TRBV20-1 and TRBJ2-1; the D gene cannot be resolved reliably. The DNA sequence is as follows: TGCAGTGCGGGAAACCGTGAGCAGTTCTTC. Its amino acids are CSAGNREQFF.